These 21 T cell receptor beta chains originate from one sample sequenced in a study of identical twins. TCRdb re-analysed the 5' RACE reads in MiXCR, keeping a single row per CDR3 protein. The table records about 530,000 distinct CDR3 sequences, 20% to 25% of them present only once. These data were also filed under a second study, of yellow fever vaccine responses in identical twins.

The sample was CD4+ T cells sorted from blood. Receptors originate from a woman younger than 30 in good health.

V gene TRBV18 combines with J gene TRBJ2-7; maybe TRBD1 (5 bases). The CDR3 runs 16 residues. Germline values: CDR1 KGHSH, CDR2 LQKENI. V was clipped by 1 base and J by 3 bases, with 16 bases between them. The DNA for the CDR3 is TGTGCCAGCTCACCACAGGGGCGAGGTCTTAGCTACGAGCAGTACGTC. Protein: CASSPQGRGLSYEQYV.

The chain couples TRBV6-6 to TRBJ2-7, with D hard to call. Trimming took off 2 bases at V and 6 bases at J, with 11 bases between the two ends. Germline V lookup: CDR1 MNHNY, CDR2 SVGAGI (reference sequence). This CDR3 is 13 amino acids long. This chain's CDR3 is CASSYTETGEQYF. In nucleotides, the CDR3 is TGTGCCAGCAGTTACACGGAGACTGGCGAGCAGTACTTC.

In DNA, the CDR3 is TGTGCCAGCAGCCAAGGCAAAGTTGCCTACGAGCAGTACTTC. Residues: CASSQGKVAYEQYF. This chain links TRBV3-1 with TRBJ2-7; D is ambiguous. The germline V gene has CDR1 LGHDT and CDR2 YNNKEL (reference sequence). The V end was cut by 1 base, the J end by 2 bases, with 9 bases between. This CDR3 comprises 14 residues.

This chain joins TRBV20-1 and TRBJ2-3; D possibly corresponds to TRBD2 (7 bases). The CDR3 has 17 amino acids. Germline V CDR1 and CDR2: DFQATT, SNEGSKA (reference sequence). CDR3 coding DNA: TGCTGCGCTAGAGATCGGCCTTTAGGGGGGGGCGGAGATACGCAGTATTTT. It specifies CCARDRPLGGGGDTQYF.

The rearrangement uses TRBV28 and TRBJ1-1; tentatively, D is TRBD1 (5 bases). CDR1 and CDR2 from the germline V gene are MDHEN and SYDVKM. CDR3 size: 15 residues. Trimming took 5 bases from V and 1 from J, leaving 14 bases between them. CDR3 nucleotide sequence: TGTGCCAGCAGTACCCGGGAGGGGAGGAACACTGAAGCTTTCTTT. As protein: CASSTREGRNTEAFF.

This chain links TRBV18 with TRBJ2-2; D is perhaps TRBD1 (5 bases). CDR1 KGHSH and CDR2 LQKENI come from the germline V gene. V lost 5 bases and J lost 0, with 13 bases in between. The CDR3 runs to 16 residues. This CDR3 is CASSKTGQANTGELFF. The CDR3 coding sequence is TGTGCCAGCTCAAAAACCGGACAAGCGAACACCGGGGAGCTGTTTTTT.

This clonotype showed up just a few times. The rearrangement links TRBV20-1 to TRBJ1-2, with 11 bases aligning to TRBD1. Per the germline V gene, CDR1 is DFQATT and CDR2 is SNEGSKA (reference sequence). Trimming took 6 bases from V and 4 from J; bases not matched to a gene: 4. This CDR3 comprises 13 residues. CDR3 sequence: CSARTGGAYGYTF. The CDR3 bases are TGCAGTGCCAGGACAGGGGGCGCCTATGGCTACACCTTC.

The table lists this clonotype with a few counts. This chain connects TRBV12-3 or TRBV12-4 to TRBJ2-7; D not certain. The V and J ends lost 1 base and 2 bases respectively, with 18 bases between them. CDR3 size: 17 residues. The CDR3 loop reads CASSLVVGSALTYEQYF. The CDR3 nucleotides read TGTGCCAGCAGTTTAGTGGTGGGATCCGCACTCACCTACGAGCAGTACTTC.

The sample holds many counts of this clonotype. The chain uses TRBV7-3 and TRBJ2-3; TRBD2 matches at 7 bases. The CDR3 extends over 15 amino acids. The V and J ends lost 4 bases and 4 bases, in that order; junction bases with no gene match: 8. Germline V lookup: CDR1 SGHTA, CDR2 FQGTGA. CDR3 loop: CASSSIAGWSDTQYF. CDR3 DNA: TGTGCCAGCAGCTCCATAGCGGGCTGGTCAGATACGCAGTATTTT.

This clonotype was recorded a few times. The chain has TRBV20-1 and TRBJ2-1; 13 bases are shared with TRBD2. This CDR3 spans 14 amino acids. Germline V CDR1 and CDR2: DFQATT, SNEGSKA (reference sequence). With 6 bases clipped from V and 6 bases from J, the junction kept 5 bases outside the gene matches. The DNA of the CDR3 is TGCAGTGCCCGGGGACTAGCGGGAACCAATGAGCAGTTCTTC. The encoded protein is CSARGLAGTNEQFF.

CDR3 sequence (DNA): TGCAGCGCCCGGACTAGCGGGATTTTAGGGGAGCTGTTTTTT. This encodes CSARTSGILGELFF. The gene calls are TRBV29-1 and TRBJ2-2; 12 bases are shared with TRBD2. The CDR3 covers 14 residues. V shed 7 bases and J 8 bases; nucleotides not matched to a gene: 8. In germline, CDR1 is SQVTM, CDR2 ANQGSEA.

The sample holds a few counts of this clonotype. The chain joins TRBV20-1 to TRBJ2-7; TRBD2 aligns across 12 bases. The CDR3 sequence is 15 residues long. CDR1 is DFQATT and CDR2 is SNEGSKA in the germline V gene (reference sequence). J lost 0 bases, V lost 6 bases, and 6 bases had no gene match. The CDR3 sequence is CSAYKTSGSSYEQYF. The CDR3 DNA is TGCAGTGCCTATAAGACTAGCGGGAGCTCCTACGAGCAGTACTTC.

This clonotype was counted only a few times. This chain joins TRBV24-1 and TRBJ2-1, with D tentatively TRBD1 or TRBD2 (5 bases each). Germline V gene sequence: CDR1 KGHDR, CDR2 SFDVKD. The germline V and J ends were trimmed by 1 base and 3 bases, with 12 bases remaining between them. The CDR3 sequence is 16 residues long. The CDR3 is CATSDFRDGLYNEQFF. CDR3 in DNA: TGTGCCACCAGTGATTTCCGGGACGGACTCTACAATGAGCAGTTCTTC.

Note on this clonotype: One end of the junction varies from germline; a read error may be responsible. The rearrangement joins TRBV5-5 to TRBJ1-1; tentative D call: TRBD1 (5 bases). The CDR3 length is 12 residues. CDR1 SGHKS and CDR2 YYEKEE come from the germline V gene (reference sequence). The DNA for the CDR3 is TGTGCCAGCAGCTTGAGTCAGGGACGGAAATCCTTT. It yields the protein CASSLSQGRKSF.

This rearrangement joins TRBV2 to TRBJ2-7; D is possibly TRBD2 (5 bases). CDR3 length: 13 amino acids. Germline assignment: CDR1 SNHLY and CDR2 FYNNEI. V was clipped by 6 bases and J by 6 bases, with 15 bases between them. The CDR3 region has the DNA TGTGCCAGCAGCCCGAGACTAACCCCCGAGCAGTACTTC. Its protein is CASSPRLTPEQYF.

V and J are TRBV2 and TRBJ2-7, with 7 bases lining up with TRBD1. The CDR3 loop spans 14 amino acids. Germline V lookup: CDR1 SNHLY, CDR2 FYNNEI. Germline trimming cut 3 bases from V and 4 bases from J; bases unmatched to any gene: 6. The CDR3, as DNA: TGTGCCAGCAGTGATAAGGGGGCAAAGTACGAGCAGTACGTC. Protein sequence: CASSDKGAKYEQYV.

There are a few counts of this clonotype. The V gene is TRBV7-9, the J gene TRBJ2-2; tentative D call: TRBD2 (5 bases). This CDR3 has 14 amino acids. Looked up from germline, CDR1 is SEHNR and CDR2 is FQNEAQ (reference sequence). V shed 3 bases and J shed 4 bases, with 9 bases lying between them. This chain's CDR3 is CASSLGVATGELFF. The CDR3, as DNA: TGTGCCAGCAGCTTGGGAGTGGCCACCGGGGAGCTGTTTTTT.

The CDR3 nucleotides are TGTGCCAGCAGCTTTGACCCCAGGGGCAATCAGCCCCAGCATTTT. Protein product: CASSFDPRGNQPQHF. The J gene is TRBJ1-5, the V gene TRBV5-5; D may be TRBD1 (5 bases). Germline values: CDR1 SGHKS, CDR2 YYEKEE (reference sequence). Trimming removed 2 bases from V and 2 bases from J, with 11 bases in between. CDR3 length: 15 amino acids.

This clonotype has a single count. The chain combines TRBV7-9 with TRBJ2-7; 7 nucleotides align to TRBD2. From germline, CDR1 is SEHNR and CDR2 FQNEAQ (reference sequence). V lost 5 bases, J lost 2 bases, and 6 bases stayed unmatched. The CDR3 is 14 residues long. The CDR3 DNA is TGTGCCAGCAGCGGGGAGACTAGCACCTACGAGCAGTACTTC. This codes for CASSGETSTYEQYF.

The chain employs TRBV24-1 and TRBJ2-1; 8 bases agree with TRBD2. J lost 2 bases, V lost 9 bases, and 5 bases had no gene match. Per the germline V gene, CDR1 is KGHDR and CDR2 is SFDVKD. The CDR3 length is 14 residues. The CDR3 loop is CATGSGGTYNEQFF. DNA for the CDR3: TGTGCCACCGGGAGCGGGGGAACCTACAATGAGCAGTTCTTC.

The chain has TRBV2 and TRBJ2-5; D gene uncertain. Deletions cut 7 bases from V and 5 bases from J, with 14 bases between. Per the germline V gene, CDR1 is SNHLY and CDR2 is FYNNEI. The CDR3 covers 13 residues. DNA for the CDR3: TGTGCCAGCACCCCAGTAAGCTGGGAGACCCAGTACTTC. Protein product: CASTPVSWETQYF.